One and the same sample provided the 32 T cell receptor beta chains below, sequenced in a study of blood T cell repertoires in COVID-19. Libraries were prepared by immunoSEQ multiplex PCR; TCRdb keeps only in-frame clonotypes and omits some of them. This sample has approximately 170,000 clones, with roughly 88% found just once. Sequencing input: PBMCs or T cells enriched from blood (not recorded which). Receptors originate from a woman aged 18-35 years who had recovered from COVID-19.

This chain connects TRBV28 to TRBJ1-2; D perhaps matches TRBD1 (6 bases). The CDR3 is 13 residues long. The V gene lost 6 bases and the J gene lost 5 bases, with 13 bases spanning the gap. Germline-derived CDR1 and CDR2 are MDHEN and SYDVKM. The CDR3: CASSGTYSYGYTF. Written as DNA, the CDR3 is TGTGCCAGCAGCGGGACATATTCTTATGGCTACACCTTC.

This clone was detected only once. The chain has TRBV12-3 or TRBV12-4 and TRBJ2-5; no firm D call. CDR3 size: 12 residues. Trimming stripped 4 bases from V and 5 bases from J, with 8 bases between. CDR3 protein: CASSSVLETQYF. DNA of the CDR3: TGTGCCAGCAGTTCGGTTCTGGAGACCCAGTACTTC.

The V and J genes are TRBV27 and TRBJ1-1, with D possibly matching TRBD1 (5 bases). The germline gives CDR1 MNHEY, CDR2 SMNVEV (reference sequence). This CDR3 region has 15 residues. V shed 5 bases and J shed 5 bases, with 18 bases lying between them. CDR3 protein: CASSIYRPGRTEAFF. For the CDR3, the DNA is TGTGCCAGCAGTATTTACCGGCCAGGGCGGACTGAAGCTTTCTTT.

The chain couples TRBV5-6 to TRBJ2-3, with D uncertain. CDR1 and CDR2 (germline): SGHDT, YYEEEE. This CDR3 has 14 amino acids. The V end lost 0 bases, the J end lost 2 bases, and 7 bases lay between the germline ends. CDR3 DNA sequence: TGTGCCAGCAGCTTGGTGCGTGCCACAGATACGCAGTATTTT. It codes for CASSLVRATDTQYF. Drawing the rest from reference TRBV5-6 and TRBJ2-3, the complete variable domain is DAGVTQSPTHLIKTRGQQVTLRCSPKSGHDTVSWYQQALGQGPQFIFQYYEEEERQRGNFPDRFSGHQFPNYSSELNVNALLLGDSALYLCASSLVRATDTQYFGPGTRLTVL.

Only one count was recorded for this clone. The chain employs TRBV4-2 and TRBJ2-3; D is unresolved. V lost 0 bases and J 10 bases, leaving 23 bases between the germline ends. The germline gives CDR1 LGHNA, CDR2 YNFKEQ. This CDR3 has 17 amino acids. The CDR3 spells CASSQEWRVEVSEAQYF. The CDR3 DNA is TGTGCCAGCAGCCAAGAATGGAGAGTAGAGGTGAGCGAGGCGCAGTATTTT.

The gene calls are TRBV6-2 or TRBV6-3 and TRBJ1-5, with TRBD1 as a possible D gene (6 bases). The CDR3 runs 15 residues. V was trimmed by 4 bases and J by 4 bases, leaving 14 bases between them. Germline CDR1 is MNHEY and CDR2 is SVGEGT. CDR3 residues: CASSFYQGLNQPQHF. As DNA, the CDR3 is TGTGCCAGCAGTTTTTATCAGGGGCTGAATCAGCCCCAGCATTTT.

The chain is built from TRBV19 and TRBJ2-7, with TRBD2 identical over 13 bases. The germline V gene has CDR1 LNHDA and CDR2 SQIVND (reference sequence). The CDR3 length is 17 residues. The junction had 3 bases not matched to a gene; V was cut back by 0 bases and J by 1 base. The CDR3 sequence: CASSIELAGGRSYEQYF. The CDR3 region has the DNA TGTGCCAGTAGTATAGAACTAGCGGGAGGGCGTTCCTACGAGCAGTACTTC.

V usage is TRBV4-1 and J usage is TRBJ1-1, with TRBD1 identical over 8 bases. Germline V gives CDR1 MGHRA, CDR2 YSYEKL. The CDR3 consists of 15 residues. After removal of 2 bases from V and 10 bases from J, the junction contained 12 bases not matched to a gene. The CDR3 reads CASSQIGTGKVGAFF. DNA for the CDR3: TGCGCCAGCAGCCAAATAGGGACAGGCAAGGTCGGAGCTTTCTTT.

The rearrangement links TRBV10-3 to TRBJ2-3, with 7 bases identical to TRBD2. Looked up from germline, CDR1 is ENHRY and CDR2 is SYGVKD. Trimming took 6 bases from V and 2 from J; bases not matched to a gene: 8. The CDR3 runs to 15 residues. This chain's CDR3 is CAISHGAGDTDTQYF. CDR3 nucleotide sequence: TGTGCCATCAGCCACGGGGCGGGGGACACAGATACGCAGTATTTT.

The chain is built from TRBV28 and TRBJ2-7; TRBD1 matches 10 bases. Trimming took 5 bases from V and 3 from J; bases not matched to a gene: 4. The V gene's germline CDR1 is MDHEN and CDR2 SYDVKM. CDR3 length equals 14 residues. The CDR3 DNA is TGTGCCAGCAGTAGGGACAGGGGAGACTACGAGCAGTACTTC. Its protein product is CASSRDRGDYEQYF.

The CDR3 loop is CSVAETGGYEQYF. The CDR3 DNA follows: TGCAGCGTTGCTGAGACAGGGGGCTACGAGCAGTACTTC. This sequence joins TRBV29-1 and TRBJ2-7; 9 bases agree with TRBD1. V lost 4 bases and J lost 3; bases outside the gene matches: 4. Germline CDR1 and CDR2: SQVTM and ANQGSEA. CDR3 length: 13 residues.

The chain has TRBV2 and TRBJ1-5; D is possibly TRBD1 (5 bases). The CDR3 has 14 residues. The V end was cut by 3 bases, the J end by 7 bases, with 13 bases between. CDR1 is SNHLY, CDR2 FYNNEI, per germline. The CDR3 loop is CASSEGGGMQPQHF. CDR3 DNA: TGTGCCAGCAGTGAGGGGGGGGGTATGCAGCCCCAGCATTTT. Combining the CDR3 with reference TRBV2 and TRBJ1-5 gives the whole variable domain EPEVTQTPSHQVTQMGQEVILRCVPISNHLYFYWYRQILGQKVEFLVSFYNNEISEKSEIFDDQFSVERPDGSNFTLKIRSTKLEDSAMYFCASSEGGGMQPQHFGDGTRLSIL.

This clone was recorded a few times. The chain uses TRBV4-3 and TRBJ1-1; a possible D gene is TRBD1 (6 bases). The CDR3 runs to 13 residues. Trimming took off 1 base at V and 6 bases at J, with 9 bases between the two ends. CDR1 and CDR2 from the germline V gene are LGHNA and YSLEER. The CDR3 here is CASSQVGGSEAFF. CDR3 nucleotide sequence: TGCGCCAGCAGCCAAGTAGGGGGATCTGAAGCTTTCTTT.

The chain employs TRBV5-1 and TRBJ2-5; 10 bases map to TRBD2. Germline V lookup: CDR1 SGHRS, CDR2 YFSETQ. The CDR3 sequence is 15 residues long. V gave up 2 bases and J gave up 0 bases; unmatched junction bases: 1. CDR3 loop: CASSLLAGNQETQYF. The CDR3, as DNA: TGCGCCAGCAGCTTACTAGCGGGGAACCAAGAGACCCAGTACTTC.

The chain combines TRBV16 with TRBJ1-5; perhaps TRBD1 as D (5 bases). CDR3 size: 18 residues. Trimming pared 0 bases from V and 0 bases from J, leaving 15 bases between. The germline V gene has CDR1 KGHSY and CDR2 FQNENV. The CDR3, as DNA: TGTGCCAGCAGCCAATCGCGGGGGGGAGGATCTAGCAATCAGCCCCAGCATTTT. This gives the protein CASSQSRGGGSSNQPQHF. Based on the CDR3 plus reference TRBV16 and TRBJ1-5, the full variable domain is GEEVAQTPKHLVRGEGQKAKLYCAPIKGHSYVFWYQQVLKNEFKFLISFQNENVFDETGMPKERFSAKCLPNSPCSLEIQATKLEDSAVYFCASSQSRGGGSSNQPQHFGDGTRLSIL.

This clone has a single count. The chain joins TRBV5-1 to TRBJ1-6, with 9 bases fitting TRBD1. Looked up from germline, CDR1 is SGHRS and CDR2 is YFSETQ. V gave up 3 bases and J gave up 0 bases; unmatched junction bases: 13. CDR3 length: 20 amino acids. In DNA form, the CDR3 reads TGCGCCAGCAGCTGGGGACAGGGAGAGCGCCCCAGCTCCTATAATTCACCCCTCCACTTT. This codes for CASSWGQGERPSSYNSPLHF. Full variable domain (missing parts from reference TRBV5-1 and TRBJ1-6): KAGVTQTPRYLIKTRGQQVTLSCSPISGHRSVSWYQQTPGQGLQFLFEYFSETQRNKGNFPGRFSGRQFSNSRSEMNVSTLELGDSALYLCASSWGQGERPSSYNSPLHFGNGTRLTVT.

The chain carries TRBV4-3 and TRBJ2-7; maybe TRBD1 (5 bases). CDR1 is LGHNA and CDR2 is YSLEER in the germline V gene. Between the trimmed V and J ends, which lost 0 bases and 7 bases, there was a span of 16 bases. The CDR3 totals 15 residues. Written as DNA, the CDR3 is TGCGCCAGCAGCCAAGATGTGGCAGGGCTACGGGAGCAGTACTTC. It codes for CASSQDVAGLREQYF.

The rearrangement uses TRBV9 and TRBJ2-3; D unclear. V dropped 0 bases and J dropped 9 bases, with 8 bases sitting between them. Germline V lookup: CDR1 SGDLS, CDR2 YYNGEE. The CDR3 has 12 amino acids. DNA for the CDR3: TGTGCCAGCAGCGTAGGACTTGGAACGCAGTATTTT. Translating it yields CASSVGLGTQYF.

The count of this clone is one. The rearrangement links TRBV5-1 to TRBJ2-2; 9 nucleotides agree with TRBD1. The CDR3 contains 18 residues. Looked up from germline, CDR1 is SGHRS and CDR2 is YFSETQ. V lost 3 bases, J lost 5 bases, and 14 bases stayed unmatched. The CDR3 nucleotides read TGCGCCAGCAGCTCCGAGAACAGGGGGCTGTTGTCTACCGGGGAGCTGTTTTTT. Translated, it gives CASSSENRGLLSTGELFF.

This chain joins TRBV5-5 and TRBJ2-7; 11 bases map to TRBD2. Trimming cost V 4 bases and J 3 bases; bases outside gene matches: 9. Germline values: CDR1 SGHKS, CDR2 YYEKEE (reference sequence). The CDR3 is made up of 16 amino acids. CDR3 amino acids: CASSPWLAGGIYEQYF. The CDR3 nucleotides are TGTGCCAGCAGCCCCTGGCTAGCGGGGGGCATCTACGAGCAGTACTTC. Filled out from reference TRBV5-5 and TRBJ2-7, the complete variable domain reads DAGVTQSPTHLIKTRGQQVTLRCSPISGHKSVSWYQQVLGQGPQFIFQYYEKEERGRGNFPDRFSARQFPNYSSELNVNALLLGDSALYLCASSPWLAGGIYEQYFGPGTRLTVT.

The genes are TRBV30 and TRBJ1-1; D gene uncertain. CDR1 is GTSNPN, CDR2 SVGIG, per germline (reference sequence). Trimming took off 8 bases at V and 0 bases at J, with 13 bases between the two ends. The CDR3 runs 13 residues. The CDR3 spells CAGPGELNTEAFF. The CDR3, as DNA: TGTGCCGGCCCTGGGGAGCTGAACACTGAAGCTTTCTTT.

The chain uses TRBV6-5 and TRBJ2-3; D not resolved. The V end was cut by 7 bases, the J end by 3 bases, with 11 bases between. The CDR3 has 13 residues. Germline V lookup: CDR1 MNHEY, CDR2 SVGAGI. CDR3 bases: TGTGCCAGCACCCCGTACAGTACAGATACGCAGTATTTT. It yields the protein CASTPYSTDTQYF.

The CDR3 is CASRVGSGNTGELFF. The CDR3 nucleotides are TGTGCCAGCCGAGTAGGTAGCGGGAACACCGGGGAGCTGTTTTTT. The gene calls are TRBV9 and TRBJ2-2, with D possibly matching TRBD2 (6 bases). The germline V gene has CDR1 SGDLS and CDR2 YYNGEE. V was trimmed by 7 bases and J by 1 base, leaving 14 bases between them. The CDR3 is 15 residues long.

J is TRBJ2-5 and V is TRBV7-3; 8 bases are shared with TRBD1. The CDR3 runs to 13 residues. Germline values: CDR1 SGHTA, CDR2 FQGTGA. The trim removed 5 bases at V and 4 bases at J, leaving 3 bases unmatched. CDR3 DNA sequence: TGTGCCAGCAGCCCCGGGACAGGAGAGACCCAGTACTTC. Translation gives CASSPGTGETQYF.

The chain uses TRBV9 and TRBJ1-1; perhaps TRBD1 as D (5 bases). The CDR3 sequence is 14 residues long. CDR1 is SGDLS and CDR2 is YYNGEE in the germline V gene. V shed 4 bases and J shed 1 base, with 11 bases lying between them. CDR3 sequence reads: CASSTGQPNTEAFF. The CDR3 nucleotides read TGTGCCAGCAGCACAGGACAACCGAACACTGAAGCTTTCTTT.

The V gene is TRBV27, the J gene TRBJ2-2, with 9 bases lining up with TRBD2. V lost 2 bases and J lost 4; bases outside the gene matches: 5. Per germline, CDR1 MNHEY and CDR2 SMNVEV (reference sequence). The CDR3 is 16 residues long. The CDR3 nucleotides read TGTGCCAGCAGTTTAGCGGGGGGGCTTGTCACCGGGGAGCTGTTTTTT. This translates into CASSLAGGLVTGELFF.

This chain uses TRBV5-1 with TRBJ1-1, with 9 bases identical to TRBD1. V shed 4 bases, J shed 4 bases, and the junction held 5 bases outside the gene matches. The germline V gene encodes CDR1 SGHRS and CDR2 YFSETQ. The CDR3 sequence is 14 residues long. The chain's CDR3 is CASSTGQGFTEAFF. In nucleotides, the CDR3 is TGCGCCAGCAGCACGGGACAGGGCTTCACTGAAGCTTTCTTT.

The V and J genes are TRBV6-5 and TRBJ2-1; D call uncertain. Trimming took 6 bases from V and 8 from J, leaving 14 bases between them. CDR3 length: 13 residues. Per the germline V gene, CDR1 is MNHEY and CDR2 is SVGAGI. In nucleotides, the CDR3 is TGTGCCAGCAGAGATGAGGCTCGCGATGAGCAGTTCTTC. This codes for CASRDEARDEQFF.

This sequence joins TRBV5-4 and TRBJ2-7; 7 bases are shared with TRBD2. The CDR3 has 14 residues. Per the germline V gene, CDR1 is SGHNT and CDR2 is YYREEE (reference sequence). With 2 bases clipped from V and 3 bases from J, the junction kept 5 bases outside the gene matches. CDR3 protein: CASSFRGDLYEQYF. The CDR3, as DNA: TGTGCCAGCAGCTTTCGGGGGGATCTCTACGAGCAGTACTTC.

V and J are TRBV7-2 and TRBJ2-5; TRBD2 matches at 9 bases. With V trimmed by 2 bases and J by 5 bases, 9 bases remained unmatched. Germline CDR1 SGHTA, CDR2 FQGNSA. The CDR3 totals 16 residues. The CDR3 spells CASSLKTAGGPETQYF. As DNA, the CDR3 is TGTGCCAGCAGCTTAAAGACGGCGGGGGGGCCGGAGACCCAGTACTTC. Full variable domain (missing parts from reference TRBV7-2 and TRBJ2-5): GAGVSQSPSNKVTEKGKDVELRCDPISGHTALYWYRQSLGQGLEFLIYFQGNSAPDKSGLPSDRFSAERTGGSVSTLTIQRTQQEDSAVYLCASSLKTAGGPETQYFGPGTRLLVL.

The J gene is TRBJ2-7, the V gene TRBV15; 7 bases line up with TRBD1. Germline values: CDR1 LNHNV, CDR2 YYDKDF (reference sequence). Germline trimming cut 0 bases from V and 1 base from J; bases unmatched to any gene: 9. The CDR3 totals 17 residues. The CDR3 spells CATSRDLRTGASYEQYF. CDR3 sequence (DNA): TGTGCCACCAGCAGAGATCTTCGGACAGGAGCTTCCTACGAGCAGTACTTC.

V gene TRBV21-1 combines with J gene TRBJ2-4; whether TRBD2, the table's D call, matches the DNA was not checked. TRBV21-1 is reported as a pseudogene. The CDR3 runs 11 residues. This CDR3 reads CAKEEKNIQYF. Here the CDR3 DNA reads TGTGCCAAGGAGGAAAAAAACATTCAGTACTTC.